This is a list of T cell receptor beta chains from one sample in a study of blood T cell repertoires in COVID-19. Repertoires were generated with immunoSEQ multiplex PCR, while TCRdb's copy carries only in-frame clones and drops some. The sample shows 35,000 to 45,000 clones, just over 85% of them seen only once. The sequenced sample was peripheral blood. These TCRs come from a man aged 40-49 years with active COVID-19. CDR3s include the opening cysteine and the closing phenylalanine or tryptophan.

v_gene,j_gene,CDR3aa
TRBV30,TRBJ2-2,CAWAGDTGELFF
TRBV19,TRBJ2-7,CASSPHRRGGRLYEQYF
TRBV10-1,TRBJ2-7,CASSESGRPYEQYF
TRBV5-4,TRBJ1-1,CASSEHRGVITEAFF
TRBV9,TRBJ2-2,CASSGGLAGTGELFF
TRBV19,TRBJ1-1,CASSGVGEAFF
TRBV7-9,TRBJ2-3,CASSRTSGRGMTDTQYF
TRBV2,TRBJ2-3,CASNGGQGDTQYF
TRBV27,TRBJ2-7,CASNAGTASSYEQYF
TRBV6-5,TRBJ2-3,CASTRTGSTDTQYF
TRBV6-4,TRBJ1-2,CASSDFPGVAYGYTF
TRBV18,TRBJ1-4,CASSPYSGSANEKLFF
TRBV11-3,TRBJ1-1,CASSFGGDTEAFF
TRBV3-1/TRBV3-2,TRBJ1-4,CASSHQPKYRFPRLFF
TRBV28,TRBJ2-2,CASSPPGTGGPVGSAGELFF
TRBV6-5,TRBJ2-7,CASSPSRSGGEQYF
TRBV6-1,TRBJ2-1,CASSARTGPTYNEQFF
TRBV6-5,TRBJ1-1,CASRDRFMNTEAFF
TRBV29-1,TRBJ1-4,CSVGDLNEKLFF
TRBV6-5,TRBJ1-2,CASKGYYGYTF
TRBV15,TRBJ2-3,CATSRDRPDTQYF
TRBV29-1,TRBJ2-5,CSVDLRGQGAQTQYF
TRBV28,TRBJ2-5,CASRPIWDRSYQETQYF
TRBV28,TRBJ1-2,CASSLDLQFRQDNNYGYTF
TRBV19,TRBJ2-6,CASSISQGRGANVLTF
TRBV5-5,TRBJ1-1,CASSLWGDTEAFF
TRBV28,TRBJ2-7,CASSSEGTGTYEQYF
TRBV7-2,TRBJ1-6,CASSFPRSSYNSPLHF
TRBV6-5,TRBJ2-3,CASSYSAEGADTQYF
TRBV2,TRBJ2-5,CASNRGGVETQYF
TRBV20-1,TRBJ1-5,CSASVTVSNQPQHF
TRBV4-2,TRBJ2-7,CASSPGGYEQYF
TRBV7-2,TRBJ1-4,CASSVQGATNEKLFF
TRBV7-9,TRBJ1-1,CASSRHRGDSRMNTEAFF
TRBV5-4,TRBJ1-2,CASSLVGVDYGYTF
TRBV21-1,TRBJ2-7,CASSNFKSGKSSYEQYF
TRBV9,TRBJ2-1,CASGVGQRSYNEQFF
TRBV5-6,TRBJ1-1,CASSLGERVTEAFF